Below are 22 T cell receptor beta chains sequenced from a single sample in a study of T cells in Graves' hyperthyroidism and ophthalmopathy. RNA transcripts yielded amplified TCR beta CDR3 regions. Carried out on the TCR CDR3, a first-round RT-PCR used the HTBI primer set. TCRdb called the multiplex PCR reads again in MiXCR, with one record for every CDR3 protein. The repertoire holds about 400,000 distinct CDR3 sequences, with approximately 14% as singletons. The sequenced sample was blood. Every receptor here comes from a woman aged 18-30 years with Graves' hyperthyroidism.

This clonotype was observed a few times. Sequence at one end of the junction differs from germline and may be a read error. The CDR3 reads CATSRGDGANVLTF. The CDR3 DNA follows: TGTGCCACCAGCAGAGGGGACGGGGCCAACGTCTTGACTTTC. The chain carries TRBV15 and TRBJ2-6; either TRBD1 or TRBD2 may supply D (5 bases each). The CDR3 is made up of 14 amino acids. The germline V gene has CDR1 LNHNV and CDR2 YYDKDF (reference sequence).

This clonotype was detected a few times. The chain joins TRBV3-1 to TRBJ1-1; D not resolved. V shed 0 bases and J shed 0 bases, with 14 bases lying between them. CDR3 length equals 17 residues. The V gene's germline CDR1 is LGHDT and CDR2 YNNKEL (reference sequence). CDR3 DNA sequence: TGTGCCAGCAGCCAAGAATTCGGCACCAGCCTGAACACTGAAGCTTTCTTT. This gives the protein CASSQEFGTSLNTEAFF.

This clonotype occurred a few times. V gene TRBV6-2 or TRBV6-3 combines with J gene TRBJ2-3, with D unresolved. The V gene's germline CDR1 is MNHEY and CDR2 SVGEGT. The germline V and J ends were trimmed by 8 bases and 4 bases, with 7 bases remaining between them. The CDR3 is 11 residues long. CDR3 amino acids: CASERADTQYF. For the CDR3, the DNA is TGTGCCAGCGAAAGGGCAGATACGCAGTATTTT.

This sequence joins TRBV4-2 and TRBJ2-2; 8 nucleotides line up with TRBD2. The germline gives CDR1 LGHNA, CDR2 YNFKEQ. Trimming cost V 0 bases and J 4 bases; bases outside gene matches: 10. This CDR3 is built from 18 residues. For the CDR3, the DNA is TGTGCCAGCAGCCAAGATCGTGGTGGACTAGCCCCCACCGGGGAGCTGTTTTTT. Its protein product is CASSQDRGGLAPTGELFF.

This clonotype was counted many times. The CDR3 DNA is TGTGCCAGCAGCTTGAGAGGGGACGGGGAAAACTATGGCTACACCTTC. Encoded protein: CASSLRGDGENYGYTF. The rearrangement links TRBV5-5 to TRBJ1-2, with D perhaps matching TRBD1 (5 bases). The germline V gene has CDR1 SGHKS and CDR2 YYEKEE (reference sequence). The CDR3 is 16 residues long. Trimming left V 1 base short and J 2 bases short, with 15 bases between.

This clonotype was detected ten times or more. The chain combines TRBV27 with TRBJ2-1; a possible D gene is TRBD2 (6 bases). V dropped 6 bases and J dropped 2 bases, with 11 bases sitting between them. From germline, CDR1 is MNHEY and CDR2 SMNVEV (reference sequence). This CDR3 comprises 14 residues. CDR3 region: CASSGSPPYNEQFF. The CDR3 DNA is TGTGCCAGCAGCGGGAGTCCCCCCTACAATGAGCAGTTCTTC.

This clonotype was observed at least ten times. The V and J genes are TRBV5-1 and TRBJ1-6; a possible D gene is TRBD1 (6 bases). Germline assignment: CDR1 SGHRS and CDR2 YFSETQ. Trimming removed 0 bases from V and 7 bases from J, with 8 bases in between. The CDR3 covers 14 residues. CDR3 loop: CASSLGQGNSPLHF. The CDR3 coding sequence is TGCGCCAGCAGCTTGGGTCAGGGGAATTCACCCCTCCACTTT.

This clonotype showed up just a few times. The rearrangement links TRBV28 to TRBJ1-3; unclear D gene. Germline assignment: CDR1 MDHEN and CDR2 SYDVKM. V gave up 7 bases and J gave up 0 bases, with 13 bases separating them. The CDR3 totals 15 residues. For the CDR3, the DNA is TGTGCCAGCAAGCCTGGCCGGAGCTCTGGAAACACCATATATTTT. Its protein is CASKPGRSSGNTIYF.

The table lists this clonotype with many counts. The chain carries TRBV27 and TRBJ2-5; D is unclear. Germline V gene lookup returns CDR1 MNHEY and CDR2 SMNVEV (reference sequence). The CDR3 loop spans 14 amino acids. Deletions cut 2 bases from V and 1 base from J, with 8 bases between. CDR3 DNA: TGTGCCAGCAGTTTAGGGCGGTTCCAAGAGACCCAGTACTTC. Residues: CASSLGRFQETQYF.

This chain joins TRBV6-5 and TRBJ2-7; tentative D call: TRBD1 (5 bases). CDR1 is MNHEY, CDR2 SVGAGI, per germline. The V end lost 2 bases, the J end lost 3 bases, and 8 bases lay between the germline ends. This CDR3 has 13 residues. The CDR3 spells CASSYARGYEQYF. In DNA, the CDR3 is TGTGCCAGCAGTTACGCTAGGGGCTACGAGCAGTACTTC.

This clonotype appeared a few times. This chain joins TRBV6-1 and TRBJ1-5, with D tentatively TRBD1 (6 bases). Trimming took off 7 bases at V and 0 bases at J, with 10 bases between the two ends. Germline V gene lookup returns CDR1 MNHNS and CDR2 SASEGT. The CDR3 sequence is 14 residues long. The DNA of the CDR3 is TGTGCCAGCAACGACAGGTATAGCAATCAGCCCCAGCATTTT. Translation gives CASNDRYSNQPQHF.

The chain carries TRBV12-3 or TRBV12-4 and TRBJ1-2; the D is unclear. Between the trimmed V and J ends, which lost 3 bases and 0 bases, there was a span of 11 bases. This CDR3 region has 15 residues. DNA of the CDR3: TGTGCCAGCAGTTTGCGGCAGCTGCCTAACTATGGCTACACCTTC. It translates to CASSLRQLPNYGYTF.

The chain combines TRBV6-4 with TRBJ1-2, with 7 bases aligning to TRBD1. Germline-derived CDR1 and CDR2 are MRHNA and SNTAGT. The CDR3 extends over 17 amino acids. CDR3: CARSYRVERGRWNGYTF. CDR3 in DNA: TGTGCTAGAAGTTATAGGGTGGAGAGGGGGCGATGGAATGGCTACACCTTC.

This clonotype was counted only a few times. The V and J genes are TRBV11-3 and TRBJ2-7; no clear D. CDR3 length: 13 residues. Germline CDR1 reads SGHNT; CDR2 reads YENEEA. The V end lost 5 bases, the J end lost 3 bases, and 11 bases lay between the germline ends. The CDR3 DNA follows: TGTGCCAGCAGCGTAAGTCTAGGCTACGAGCAGTACTTC. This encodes CASSVSLGYEQYF.

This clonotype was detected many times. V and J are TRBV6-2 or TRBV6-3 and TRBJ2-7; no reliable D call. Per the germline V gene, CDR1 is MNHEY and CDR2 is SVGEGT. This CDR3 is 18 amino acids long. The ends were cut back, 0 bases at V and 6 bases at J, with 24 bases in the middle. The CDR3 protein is CASSYSLSLVVGSFEQYF. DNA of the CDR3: TGTGCCAGCAGTTACTCTCTCAGTCTTGTTGTCGGGTCGTTCGAGCAGTACTTC.

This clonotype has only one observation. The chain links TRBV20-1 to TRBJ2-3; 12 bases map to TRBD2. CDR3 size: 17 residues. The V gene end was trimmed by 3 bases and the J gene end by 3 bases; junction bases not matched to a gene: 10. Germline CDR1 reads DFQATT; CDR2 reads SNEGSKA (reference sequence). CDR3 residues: CSASFGLAGMGTDTQYF. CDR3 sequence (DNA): TGCAGTGCTAGCTTCGGACTAGCGGGGATGGGGACAGATACGCAGTATTTT.

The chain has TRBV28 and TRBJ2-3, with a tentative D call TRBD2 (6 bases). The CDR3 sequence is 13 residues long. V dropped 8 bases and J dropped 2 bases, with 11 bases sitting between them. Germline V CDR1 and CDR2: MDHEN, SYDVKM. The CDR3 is CASLGRPTDTQYF. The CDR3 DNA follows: TGTGCCAGCTTAGGGAGGCCCACAGATACGCAGTATTTT.

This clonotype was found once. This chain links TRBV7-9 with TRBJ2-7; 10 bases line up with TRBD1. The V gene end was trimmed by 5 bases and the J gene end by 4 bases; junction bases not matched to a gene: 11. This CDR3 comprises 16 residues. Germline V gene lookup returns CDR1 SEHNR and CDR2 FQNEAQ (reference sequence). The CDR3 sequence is CASSLTWTGGPYEQYF. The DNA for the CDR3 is TGTGCCAGCAGCCTGACCTGGACAGGGGGGCCGTACGAGCAGTACTTC.

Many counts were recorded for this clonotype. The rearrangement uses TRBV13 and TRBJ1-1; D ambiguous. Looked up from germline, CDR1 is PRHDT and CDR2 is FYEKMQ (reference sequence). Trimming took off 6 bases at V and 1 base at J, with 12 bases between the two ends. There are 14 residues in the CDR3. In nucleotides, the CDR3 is TGTGCCAGCAGGGGAACCGGAGAGAACACTGAAGCTTTCTTT. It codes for CASRGTGENTEAFF. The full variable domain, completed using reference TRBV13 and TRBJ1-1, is AAGVIQSPRHLIKEKRETATLKCYPIPRHDTVYWYQQGPGQDPQFLISFYEKMQSDKGSIPDRFSAQQFSDYHSELNMSSLELGDSALYFCASRGTGENTEAFFGQGTRLTVV.

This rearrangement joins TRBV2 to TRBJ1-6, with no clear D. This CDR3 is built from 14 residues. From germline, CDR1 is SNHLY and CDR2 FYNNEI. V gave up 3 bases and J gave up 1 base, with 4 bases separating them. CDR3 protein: CASSEESYNSPLHF. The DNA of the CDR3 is TGTGCCAGCAGTGAGGAGTCCTATAATTCACCCCTCCACTTT.

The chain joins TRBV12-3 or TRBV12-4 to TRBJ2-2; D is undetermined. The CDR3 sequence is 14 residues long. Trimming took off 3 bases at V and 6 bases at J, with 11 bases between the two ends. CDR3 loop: CASSLQHLSGELFF. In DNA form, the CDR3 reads TGTGCCAGCAGTTTGCAACATCTCTCCGGGGAGCTGTTTTTT.

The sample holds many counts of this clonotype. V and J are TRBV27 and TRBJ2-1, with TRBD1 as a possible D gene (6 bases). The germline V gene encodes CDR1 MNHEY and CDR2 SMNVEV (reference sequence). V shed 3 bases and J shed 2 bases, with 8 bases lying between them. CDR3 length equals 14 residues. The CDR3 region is CASSLGQTYNEQFF. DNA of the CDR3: TGTGCCAGCAGTTTGGGACAAACCTACAATGAGCAGTTCTTC.